This T cell receptor (beta chain) was recovered during a study of cytomegalovirus exposure and HLA in healthy donors. Whole-study findings and limits: Investigators reported 150 to 200 TCR beta chains as tied to cytomegalovirus. Immune exposure information comprised only CMV serostatus. Presence/absence comparisons presumed near-even sequencing depth among donors.

Likely unrecorded immune exposures existed in these nominally healthy donors. As to this clone: The antigen remains undetermined.

CDR3 length equals 17 residues. The germline V gene encodes CDR1 SGHRS and CDR2 YFSETQ. The J segment lost 0 bases and the V segment lost 3 bases, leaving 8 bases of the junction unmatched. Amplification used 60 Vbeta primers and 13 Jbeta primers. Clones were read by immunoSEQ multiplex PCR, and TCRdb kept only the in-frame ones, dropping some. The listing contains about 52,000 clones. The V call is TRBV5-1, the J call TRBJ1-3, with 8 bases fitting TRBD1. The sequenced material came from PBMCs. The sequence was collected from a woman aged 55-69 years in good health and CMV-seropositive. CDR3 in amino acids: CASSYSTGTGSGNTIYF. The CDR3 region has the DNA TGCGCCAGCAGCTATTCAACCGGGACAGGCTCTGGAAACACCATATATTTT.